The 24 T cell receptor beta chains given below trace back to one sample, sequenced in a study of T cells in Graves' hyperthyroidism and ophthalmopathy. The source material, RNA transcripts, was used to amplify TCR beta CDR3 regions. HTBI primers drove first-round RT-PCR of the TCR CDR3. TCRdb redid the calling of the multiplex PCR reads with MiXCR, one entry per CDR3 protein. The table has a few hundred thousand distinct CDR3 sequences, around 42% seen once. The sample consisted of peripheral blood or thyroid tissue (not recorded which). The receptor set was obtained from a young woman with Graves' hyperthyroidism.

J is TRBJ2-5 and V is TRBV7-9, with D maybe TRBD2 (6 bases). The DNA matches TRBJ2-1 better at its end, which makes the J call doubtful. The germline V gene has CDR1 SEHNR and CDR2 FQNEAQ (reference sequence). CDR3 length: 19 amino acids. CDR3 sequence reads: CASSRAGGGGGVVLDEQFF. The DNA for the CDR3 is TGTGCCAGCAGCCGTGCCGGGGGAGGTGGGGGAGTCGTTTTGGATGAGCAGTTCTTC.

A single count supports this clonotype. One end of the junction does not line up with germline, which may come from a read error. This CDR3 is CTSSADIDYGYTF. The CDR3 bases are TGTACCAGCAGTGCGGACATTGACTATGGCTACACCTTC. The V and J genes are TRBV28 and TRBJ1-2; perhaps TRBD1 as D (5 bases). CDR1 and CDR2 (germline): MDHEN, SYDVKM. CDR3 length: 13 amino acids.

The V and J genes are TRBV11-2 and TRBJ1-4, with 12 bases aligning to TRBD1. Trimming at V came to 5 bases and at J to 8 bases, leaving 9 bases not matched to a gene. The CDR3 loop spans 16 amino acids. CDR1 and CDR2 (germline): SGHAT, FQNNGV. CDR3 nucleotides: TGTGCCAGCAGCACCGGCGTCGGGACAGGGGGCGAAAAACTGTTTTTT. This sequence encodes CASSTGVGTGGEKLFF.

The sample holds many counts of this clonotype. CDR3 region: CASSWGQKETQYF. In DNA, the CDR3 is TGTGCCAGCAGTTGGGGACAGAAAGAGACCCAGTACTTC. The chain uses TRBV6-5 and TRBJ2-5, with 7 bases matching TRBD1. Germline values: CDR1 MNHEY, CDR2 SVGAGI. V dropped 4 bases and J dropped 3; count of bases not matched to a gene: 2. The CDR3 length is 13 residues.

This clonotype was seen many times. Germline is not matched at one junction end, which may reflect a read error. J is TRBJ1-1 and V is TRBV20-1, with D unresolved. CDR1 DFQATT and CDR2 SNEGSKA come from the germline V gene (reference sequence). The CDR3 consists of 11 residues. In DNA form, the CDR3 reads TGCAGTGCTAGACCGAACACTGAAGCTTCCTTT. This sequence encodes CSARPNTEASF.

This chain's CDR3 is CASEAGGRNTEAFF. In nucleotides, the CDR3 is TGTGCCAGCGAGGCAGGGGGGCGGAACACTGAAGCTTTCTTT. This chain joins TRBV7-8 and TRBJ1-1, with 7 positions matching TRBD1. Germline CDR1 SGHVS, CDR2 FQNEAQ. Germline trimming cut 8 bases from V and 1 base from J; bases unmatched to any gene: 7. The CDR3 is made up of 14 amino acids.

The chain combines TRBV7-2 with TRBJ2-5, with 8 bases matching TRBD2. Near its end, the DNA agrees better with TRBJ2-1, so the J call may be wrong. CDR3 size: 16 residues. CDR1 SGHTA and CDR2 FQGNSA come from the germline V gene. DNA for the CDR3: TGTGCCAGCAGCTTGAGGACTAGCTATTCCTACAATGAGCAGTTCTTC. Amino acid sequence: CASSLRTSYSYNEQFF.

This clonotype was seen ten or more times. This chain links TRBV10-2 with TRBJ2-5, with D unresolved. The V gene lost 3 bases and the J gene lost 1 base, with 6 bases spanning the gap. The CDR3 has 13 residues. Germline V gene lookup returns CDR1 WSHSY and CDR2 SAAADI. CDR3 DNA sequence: TGCGCCAGCAGTGAAACAGCCCAAGAGACCCAGTACTTC. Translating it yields CASSETAQETQYF.

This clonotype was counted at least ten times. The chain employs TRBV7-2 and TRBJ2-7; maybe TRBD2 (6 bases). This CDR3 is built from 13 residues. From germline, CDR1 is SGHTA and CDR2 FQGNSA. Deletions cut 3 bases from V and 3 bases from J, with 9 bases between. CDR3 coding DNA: TGTGCCAGCAGCTTGGGGGACTTCTACGAGCAGTACTTC. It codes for CASSLGDFYEQYF.

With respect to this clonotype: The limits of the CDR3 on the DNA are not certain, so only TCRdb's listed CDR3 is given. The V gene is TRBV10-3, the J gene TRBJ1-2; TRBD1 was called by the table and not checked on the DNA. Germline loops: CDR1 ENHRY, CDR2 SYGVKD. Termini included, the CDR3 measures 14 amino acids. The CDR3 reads CAKTGDRTNYGCTF.

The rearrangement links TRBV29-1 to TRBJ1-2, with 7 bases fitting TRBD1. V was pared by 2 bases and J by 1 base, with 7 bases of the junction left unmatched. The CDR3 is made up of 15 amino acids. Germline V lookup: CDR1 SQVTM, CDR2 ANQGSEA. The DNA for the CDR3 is TGCAGCGTTGAAATTAGACAGGGTAATAACTATGGCTACACCTTC. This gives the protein CSVEIRQGNNYGYTF.

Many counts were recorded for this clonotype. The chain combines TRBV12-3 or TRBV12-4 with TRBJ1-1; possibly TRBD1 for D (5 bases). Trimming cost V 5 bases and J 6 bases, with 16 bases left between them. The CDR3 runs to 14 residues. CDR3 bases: TGTGCCAGCAGTGGTGACAGTGCTTACTCTGAAGCTTTCTTT. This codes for CASSGDSAYSEAFF.

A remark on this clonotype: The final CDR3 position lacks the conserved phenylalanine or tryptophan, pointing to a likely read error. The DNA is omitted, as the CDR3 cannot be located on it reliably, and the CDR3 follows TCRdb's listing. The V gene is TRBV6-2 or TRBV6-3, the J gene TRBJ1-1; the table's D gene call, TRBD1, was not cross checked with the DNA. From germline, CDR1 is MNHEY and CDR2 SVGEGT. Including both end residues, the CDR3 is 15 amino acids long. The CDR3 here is CASRPTGVRDTEAFS.

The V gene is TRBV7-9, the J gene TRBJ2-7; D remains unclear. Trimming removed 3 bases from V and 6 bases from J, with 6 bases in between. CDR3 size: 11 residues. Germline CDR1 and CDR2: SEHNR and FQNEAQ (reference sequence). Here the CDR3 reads CASSFTSEQYF. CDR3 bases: TGTGCCAGCAGCTTTACCAGCGAGCAGTACTTC.

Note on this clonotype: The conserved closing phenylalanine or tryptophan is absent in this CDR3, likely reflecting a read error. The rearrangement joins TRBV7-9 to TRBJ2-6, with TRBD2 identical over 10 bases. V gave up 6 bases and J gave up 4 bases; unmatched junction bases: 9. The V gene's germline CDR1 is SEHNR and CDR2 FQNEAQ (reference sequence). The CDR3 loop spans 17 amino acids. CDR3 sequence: CASSIAGGLSGANVLTL. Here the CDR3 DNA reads TGTGCCAGCAGTATAGCGGGAGGACTCTCCGGGGCCAACGTCCTGACTCTC.

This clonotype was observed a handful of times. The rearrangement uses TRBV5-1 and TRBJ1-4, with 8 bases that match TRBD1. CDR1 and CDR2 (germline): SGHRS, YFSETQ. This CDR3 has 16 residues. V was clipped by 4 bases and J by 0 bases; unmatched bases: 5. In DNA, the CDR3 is TGCGCCAGCAGCCCGACAGGGGAAGCAACTAATGAAAAACTGTTTTTT. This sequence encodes CASSPTGEATNEKLFF. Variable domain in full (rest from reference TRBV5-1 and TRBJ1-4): KAGVTQTPRYLIKTRGQQVTLSCSPISGHRSVSWYQQTPGQGLQFLFEYFSETQRNKGNFPGRFSGRQFSNSRSEMNVSTLELGDSALYLCASSPTGEATNEKLFFGSGTQLSVL.

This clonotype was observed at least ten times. The CDR3 region has the DNA TGCGCCAGCAGCCAAGAAGAAGGCTCTGGGGCCAACGTCCTGACTTTC. It yields the protein CASSQEEGSGANVLTF. V usage is TRBV4-3 and J usage is TRBJ2-6; no clear D gene. CDR3 length: 16 residues. Trimming took 0 bases from V and 0 from J, leaving 6 bases between them. Germline assignment: CDR1 LGHNA and CDR2 YSLEER.

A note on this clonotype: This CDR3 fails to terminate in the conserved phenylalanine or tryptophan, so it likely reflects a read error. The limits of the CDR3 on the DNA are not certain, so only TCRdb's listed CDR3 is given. This CDR3 is CSAAGTLSSAY. The chain joins TRBV20-1 to TRBJ1-6; the table's D call TRBD1 went unverified against the DNA. The CDR3 totals 11 residues, both ends included. Germline CDR1 DFQATT, CDR2 SNEGSKA (reference sequence).

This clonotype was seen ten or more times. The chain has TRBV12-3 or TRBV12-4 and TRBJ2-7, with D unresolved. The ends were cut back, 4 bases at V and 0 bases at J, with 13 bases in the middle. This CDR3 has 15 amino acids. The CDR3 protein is CASSSWTVSSYEQYF. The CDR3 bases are TGTGCCAGCAGTTCCTGGACCGTGAGCTCCTACGAGCAGTACTTC.

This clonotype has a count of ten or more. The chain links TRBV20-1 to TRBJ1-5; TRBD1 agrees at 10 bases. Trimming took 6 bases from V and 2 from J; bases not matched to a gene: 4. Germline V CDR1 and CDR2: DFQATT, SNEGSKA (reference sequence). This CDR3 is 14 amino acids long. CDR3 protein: CSAQTGGGNQPQHF. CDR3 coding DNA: TGCAGTGCCCAGACAGGGGGCGGCAATCAGCCCCAGCATTTT.

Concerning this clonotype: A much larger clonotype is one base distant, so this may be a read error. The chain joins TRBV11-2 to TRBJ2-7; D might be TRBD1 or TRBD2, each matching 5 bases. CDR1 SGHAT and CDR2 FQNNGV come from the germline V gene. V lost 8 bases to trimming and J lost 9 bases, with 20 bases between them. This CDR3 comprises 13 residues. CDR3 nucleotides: TGTGCCAGCTCACCACCCCGAACAGGAGGGCAGTACTTC. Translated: CASSPPRTGGQYF.

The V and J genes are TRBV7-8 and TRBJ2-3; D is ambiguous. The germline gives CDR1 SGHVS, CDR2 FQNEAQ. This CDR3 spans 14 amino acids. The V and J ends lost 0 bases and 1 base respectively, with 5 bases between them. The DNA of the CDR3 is TGTGCCAGCAGCTTAGCGCGTGGCACAGATACGCAGTATTTT. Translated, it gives CASSLARGTDTQYF.

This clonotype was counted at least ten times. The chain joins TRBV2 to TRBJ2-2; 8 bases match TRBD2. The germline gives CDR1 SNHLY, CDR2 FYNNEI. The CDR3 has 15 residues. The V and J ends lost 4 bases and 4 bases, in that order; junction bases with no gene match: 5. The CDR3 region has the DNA TGTGCCAGCAGTGTCAAGCGGGAGCCCACCGGGGAGCTGTTTTTT. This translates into CASSVKREPTGELFF.

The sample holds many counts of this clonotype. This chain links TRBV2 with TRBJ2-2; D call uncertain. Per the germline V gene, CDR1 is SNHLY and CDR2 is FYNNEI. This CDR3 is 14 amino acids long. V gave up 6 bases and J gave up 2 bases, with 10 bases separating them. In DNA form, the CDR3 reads TGTGCCAGCAGCCACGACCGAAACACCGGGGAGCTGTTTTTT. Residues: CASSHDRNTGELFF.